A single sample is the source of the 16 T cell receptor beta chains below, sequenced in a study of T cells in Graves' hyperthyroidism and ophthalmopathy. TCR beta CDR3 regions were amplified from RNA. Primed by the HTBI set, a first-round RT-PCR was run on the TCR CDR3. TCRdb re-called the multiplex PCR reads through MiXCR, storing one row per CDR3 protein. The data contain about 300,000 distinct CDR3 sequences, roughly 19% of them singletons. Material: blood. All receptors derive from a man aged 50 to 59 with Graves' ophthalmopathy.

This clonotype was found a few times. CDR3 protein: CATRREESTGELFF. The CDR3 coding sequence is TGTGCCACCCGGAGGGAGGAAAGCACCGGGGAGCTGTTTTTT. This chain links TRBV12-3 or TRBV12-4 with TRBJ2-2; maybe TRBD2 (6 bases). This CDR3 spans 14 amino acids. Between the trimmed V and J ends, which lost 10 bases and 4 bases, there was a span of 16 bases.

There are a few counts of this clonotype. The J gene is TRBJ2-3, the V gene TRBV2, with 7 bases fitting TRBD2. The germline CDR1 and CDR2 sequences are SNHLY and FYNNEI. Trimming cost V 1 base and J 2 bases; bases outside gene matches: 3. The CDR3 contains 15 residues. This chain's CDR3 is CASSEGGGVTDTQYF. The CDR3 DNA sequence: TGTGCCAGCAGTGAAGGGGGGGGGGTCACAGATACGCAGTATTTT.

This rearrangement joins TRBV28 to TRBJ1-5; D not resolved. Trimming took 5 bases from V and 7 from J, leaving 9 bases between them. Looked up from germline, CDR1 is MDHEN and CDR2 is SYDVKM. The CDR3 covers 12 residues. CDR3 sequence: CASSLRRQPQHF. The CDR3 coding sequence is TGTGCCAGCAGTCTACGGAGGCAGCCCCAGCATTTT.

In its sample, this clonotype was seen many times. The V gene is TRBV20-1, the J gene TRBJ2-3, with D unclear. The V gene lost 7 bases and the J gene lost 0 bases, with 8 bases spanning the gap. This CDR3 is 12 amino acids long. Germline CDR1 reads DFQATT; CDR2 reads SNEGSKA (reference sequence). CDR3 DNA: TGCAGTGTTTTGTCTAGCACAGATACGCAGTATTTT. Translation gives CSVLSSTDTQYF.

This clonotype showed up many times. The chain couples TRBV3-1 to TRBJ2-3, with 12 bases aligning to TRBD2. V was pared by 0 bases and J by 9 bases, with 13 bases of the junction left unmatched. The CDR3 spans 18 residues. Germline V gene lookup returns CDR1 LGHDT and CDR2 YNNKEL (reference sequence). The CDR3 loop is CASSQDPRPSGRARTQYF. The CDR3 DNA reads as TGTGCCAGCAGCCAAGATCCACGTCCTAGCGGGAGGGCCCGGACGCAGTATTTT.

This chain links TRBV20-1 with TRBJ1-2, with D unclear. The germline V gene encodes CDR1 DFQATT and CDR2 SNEGSKA (reference sequence). The V and J ends lost 2 bases and 3 bases respectively, with 10 bases between them. The CDR3 has 13 residues. The CDR3 here is CSARRDLDYGYTF. The DNA of the CDR3 is TGCAGTGCTAGAAGAGACCTGGACTATGGCTACACCTTC.

This clonotype showed up many times. The chain links TRBV12-3 or TRBV12-4 to TRBJ2-1; D is possibly TRBD2 (6 bases). The CDR3 loop spans 16 amino acids. V lost 6 bases to trimming and J lost 1 base, with 16 bases between them. The CDR3 nucleotides are TGTGCCAGCAGACGGAGCTCGGGACTGTCCTACAATGAGCAGTTCTTC. Translated: CASRRSSGLSYNEQFF.

The CDR3 nucleotides are TGTGCCAGCAGACCAGGACTAGCGGGAGGGCCAGGGAATGAGCAGTTCTTC. Its translation is CASRPGLAGGPGNEQFF. The chain employs TRBV12-3 or TRBV12-4 and TRBJ2-1, with 15 bases fitting TRBD2. V gave up 6 bases and J gave up 7 bases; unmatched junction bases: 10. This CDR3 comprises 17 residues.

V gene TRBV20-1 combines with J gene TRBJ2-2; TRBD2 is a possible D gene (5 bases). The CDR3 spans 11 residues. The V gene lost 5 bases and the J gene lost 8 bases, with 9 bases spanning the gap. Per the germline V gene, CDR1 is DFQATT and CDR2 is SNEGSKA (reference sequence). The CDR3 protein is CSAARGGELFF. CDR3 coding DNA: TGCAGTGCTGCACGGGGAGGGGAGCTGTTTTTT.

In this sample, this clonotype turned up many times. The chain links TRBV28 to TRBJ2-7, with 9 bases fitting TRBD1. V lost 5 bases, J lost 0 bases, and 5 bases stayed unmatched. Germline loops: CDR1 MDHEN, CDR2 SYDVKM. The CDR3 runs 15 residues. CDR3 amino acids: CASSPGTGSSYEQYF. Written as DNA, the CDR3 is TGTGCCAGCAGTCCGGGGACAGGGAGCTCCTACGAGCAGTACTTC.

The sample holds a few counts of this clonotype. The chain employs TRBV9 and TRBJ1-1; a possible D gene is TRBD1 (5 bases). CDR1 is SGDLS, CDR2 YYNGEE, per germline. This CDR3 contains 16 residues. The germline V and J ends were trimmed by 0 bases and 0 bases, with 12 bases remaining between them. CDR3 coding DNA: TGTGCCAGCAGCGTAGCGTCTGGGACGGTGAACACTGAAGCTTTCTTT. This codes for CASSVASGTVNTEAFF.

This clonotype has ten or more counts. The V call is TRBV11-2, the J call TRBJ2-2; TRBD2 matches 12 bases. Looked up from germline, CDR1 is SGHAT and CDR2 is FQNNGV. Trimming took 2 bases from V and 6 from J; bases not matched to a gene: 4. This CDR3 has 16 residues. The CDR3 reads CASSLRLAGGAGELFF. CDR3 DNA: TGTGCCAGCAGCTTAAGGCTAGCGGGAGGGGCCGGGGAGCTGTTTTTT.

Ten or more counts support this clonotype. V is TRBV11-2 and J is TRBJ2-5; no reliable D call. This CDR3 contains 15 residues. Germline lookup yields CDR1 SGHAT and CDR2 FQNNGV. The V and J ends lost 5 bases and 0 bases respectively, with 13 bases between them. The CDR3 is CASSKGALNQETQYF. CDR3 bases: TGTGCCAGCAGCAAGGGCGCCTTAAACCAAGAGACCCAGTACTTC.

The chain is built from TRBV10-3 and TRBJ2-7, with TRBD2 as a possible D gene (6 bases). The CDR3 spans 13 residues. From germline, CDR1 is ENHRY and CDR2 SYGVKD. Trimming removed 6 bases from V and 5 bases from J, with 14 bases in between. CDR3 protein: CAIRGTGEDEQYF. The CDR3 DNA reads as TGTGCCATCAGAGGGACGGGAGAGGACGAGCAGTACTTC.

The J gene is TRBJ1-2, the V gene TRBV5-1, with a tentative D call TRBD1 (5 bases). The germline V and J ends were trimmed by 4 bases and 7 bases, with 17 bases remaining between them. Germline CDR1 and CDR2: SGHRS and YFSETQ. The CDR3 spans 14 residues. The CDR3 nucleotides are TGCGCCAGCAGCCCGACCATTTCGGGGCTTGGCTACACCTTC. Protein sequence: CASSPTISGLGYTF.

The rearrangement uses TRBV7-9 and TRBJ1-2, with D hard to call. The CDR3 covers 13 residues. V was clipped by 1 base and J by 8 bases, with 11 bases between them. CDR1 is SEHNR and CDR2 is FQNEAQ in the germline V gene (reference sequence). This CDR3 reads CASSLEQEGGYTF. CDR3 nucleotide sequence: TGTGCCAGCAGCTTAGAGCAGGAGGGCGGCTACACCTTC.